The 3 T cell receptor beta chains in this list originate from one sample, sequenced in a study of shared clonotypes between healthy human individuals. TCRdb keeps only in-frame clones here, not all; method: immunoSEQ multiplex PCR. Of about 2 million clones detected, approximately 94% appear once; the ten largest clones hold more than 0.9%. Positive CCR7 selection of CD45RO-negative cells yielded the naive CD8 cells, and terminally differentiated effector memory CD45RA+ cells were excluded. Specimen: naive CD8+ T cells sorted from blood. These receptors were collected from a man between 18 and 35 years old in good health.

The chain uses TRBV19 and TRBJ2-1; TRBD1 matches 9 bases. The CDR3 is made up of 14 amino acids. Trimming removed 5 bases from V and 6 bases from J; junction bases left unmatched: 5. Germline V gene sequence: CDR1 LNHDA, CDR2 SQIVND (reference sequence). The CDR3 coding sequence is TGTGCCAGTAGTCGGACAGGGGTTGGCAATGAGCAGTTCTTC. It yields the protein CASSRTGVGNEQFF.

The V gene is TRBV13, the J gene TRBJ1-2; TRBD1 agrees at 10 bases. Germline V gene lookup returns CDR1 PRHDT and CDR2 FYEKMQ (reference sequence). This CDR3 spans 14 amino acids. Trimming took 1 base from V and 6 from J; bases not matched to a gene: 2. CDR3 DNA: TGTGCCAGCAGCTTAGTGGGGACAGGGGATGGCTACACCTTC. Translating gives CASSLVGTGDGYTF.

This clone has just one count. The chain joins TRBV30 to TRBJ2-3; 13 bases map to TRBD2. The CDR3 spans 19 residues. From germline, CDR1 is GTSNPN and CDR2 SVGIG (reference sequence). V was clipped by 1 base and J by 6 bases; unmatched bases: 16. The CDR3 reads CAWSGLAGGEGTQTDTQYF. In nucleotides, the CDR3 is TGTGCCTGGAGTGGACTAGCGGGAGGAGAAGGGACTCAAACGGATACGCAGTATTTT. Complete variable domain (other parts from reference TRBV30 and TRBJ2-3): SQTIHQWPATLVQPVGSPLSLECTVEGTSNPNLYWYRQAAGRGLQLLFYSVGIGQISSEVPQNLSASRPQDRQFILSSKKLLLSDSGFYLCAWSGLAGGEGTQTDTQYFGPGTRLTVL.